The 22 T cell receptor beta chains in this list originate from one sample, sequenced in a study of shared clonotypes between healthy human individuals. Clones were read by immunoSEQ multiplex PCR, and TCRdb kept only the in-frame ones, dropping some. The sample has over a million clones, just under 99% seen once; the top ten hold under 0.45%. Sequenced: naive CD4+ T cells sorted from blood. Sample subset: CD45RA+ positively selected. The receptors derive from a man between 25 and 39 years old in good health.

This CDR3 is CSVGREAGATDTQYF. In DNA, the CDR3 is TGCAGCGTTGGAAGGGAGGCAGGGGCCACAGATACGCAGTATTTT. V gene TRBV29-1 combines with J gene TRBJ2-3, with D perhaps TRBD1 or TRBD2 (6 bases each). The V and J ends lost 4 bases and 2 bases respectively, with 16 bases between them. CDR3 length equals 15 residues. CDR1 is SQVTM, CDR2 ANQGSEA, per germline.

This clone appeared a single time. The J gene is TRBJ2-3, the V gene TRBV9, with 9 bases aligning to TRBD2. This CDR3 is built from 15 residues. Trimming cost V 4 bases and J 0 bases; bases outside gene matches: 3. CDR1 and CDR2 from the germline V gene are SGDLS and YYNGEE. As DNA, the CDR3 is TGTGCCAGCAGCATGACTAGCGGAAGCACAGATACGCAGTATTTT. Translating gives CASSMTSGSTDTQYF.

A single count supports this clone. This chain joins TRBV7-2 and TRBJ1-1; TRBD1 is a possible D gene (5 bases). Germline assignment: CDR1 SGHTA and CDR2 FQGNSA. This CDR3 is built from 14 residues. V gave up 5 bases and J gave up 6 bases, with 16 bases separating them. The CDR3 reads CASSRTSGQAEAFF. The CDR3 DNA sequence: TGTGCCAGCAGCCGCACCTCAGGACAAGCTGAAGCTTTCTTT.

The chain has TRBV10-3 and TRBJ2-7; 8 bases are shared with TRBD1. The CDR3 runs 14 residues. V gave up 8 bases and J gave up 2 bases; unmatched junction bases: 8. From germline, CDR1 is ENHRY and CDR2 SYGVKD. In nucleotides, the CDR3 is TGTGCCATCGGGGGCTTACAGGGGGCCTACGAGCAGTACTTC. Translated: CAIGGLQGAYEQYF.

V and J are TRBV7-9 and TRBJ1-4, with a possible D match to TRBD1 (6 bases). CDR1 and CDR2 from the germline V gene are SEHNR and FQNEAQ (reference sequence). The V and J ends lost 2 bases and 6 bases respectively, with 10 bases between them. The CDR3 loop spans 14 amino acids. CDR3 sequence: CASSLQQGYEKLFF. The CDR3 bases are TGTGCCAGCAGCTTACAACAGGGATATGAAAAACTGTTTTTT.

This sequence joins TRBV6-5 and TRBJ2-6; possibly TRBD2 for D (5 bases). Germline CDR1 MNHEY, CDR2 SVGAGI. V lost 0 bases, J lost 0 bases, and 6 bases lay in between. The CDR3 loop spans 16 amino acids. CDR3 region: CASSYSAGSGANVLTF. CDR3 sequence (DNA): TGTGCCAGCAGTTACTCGGCGGGCTCTGGGGCCAACGTCCTGACTTTC.

A single count supports this clone. Here the CDR3 DNA reads TGTGCCATCAGCGACAGGGGAGCAGATACGCAGTATTTT. It specifies CAISDRGADTQYF. The J gene is TRBJ2-3, the V gene TRBV10-3; 8 nucleotides match TRBD1. The CDR3 covers 13 residues. V lost 6 bases, J lost 4 bases, and 3 bases stayed unmatched. Germline V lookup: CDR1 ENHRY, CDR2 SYGVKD.

The J gene is TRBJ2-6, the V gene TRBV5-1; D could derive from TRBD1 or TRBD2 (5 bases each). V was shortened by 4 bases and J by 0 bases, with 11 bases between the two germline ends. This CDR3 comprises 16 residues. Germline CDR1 reads SGHRS; CDR2 reads YFSETQ. The CDR3 region is CASSPTGLSGANVLTF. The DNA for the CDR3 is TGCGCCAGCAGCCCTACGGGGCTCTCTGGGGCCAACGTCCTGACTTTC.

This chain uses TRBV5-1 with TRBJ2-1; 7 bases match TRBD2. Germline V gives CDR1 SGHRS, CDR2 YFSETQ. CDR3 length: 15 amino acids. With 1 base clipped from V and 5 bases from J, the junction kept 6 bases outside the gene matches. For the CDR3, the DNA is TGCGCCAGCAGCTTGTTTGGCGGGAGAGACAATGAGCAGTTCTTC. Protein: CASSLFGGRDNEQFF.

The chain couples TRBV7-9 to TRBJ2-6, with TRBD1 as a possible D gene (5 bases). Trimming pared 1 base from V and 0 bases from J, leaving 7 bases between. CDR1 and CDR2 from the germline V gene are SEHNR and FQNEAQ (reference sequence). The CDR3 sequence is 16 residues long. As DNA, the CDR3 is TGTGCCAGCAGCTTAGTGGACAACTCTGGGGCCAACGTCCTGACTTTC. As protein: CASSLVDNSGANVLTF.

This clone was recorded only once. The chain combines TRBV27 with TRBJ1-3; 8 bases match TRBD1. With 5 bases clipped from V and 4 bases from J, the junction kept 4 bases outside the gene matches. CDR3 size: 14 residues. Germline CDR1 reads MNHEY; CDR2 reads SMNVEV (reference sequence). CDR3 coding DNA: TGTGCCAGCAGTCCTTGGACAGGGGGAAACACCATATATTTT. Its protein product is CASSPWTGGNTIYF.

The chain recombines TRBV10-1 with TRBJ2-3; D gene ambiguous. The CDR3 contains 15 residues. The germline V and J ends were trimmed by 5 bases and 0 bases, with 12 bases remaining between them. Germline-derived CDR1 and CDR2 are WNHNN and SYGVQD (reference sequence). The CDR3 region has the DNA TGCGCCAGCAGTCCATTCGCTTCTAGCACAGATACGCAGTATTTT. This gives the protein CASSPFASSTDTQYF.

The chain combines TRBV7-9 with TRBJ1-4, with D maybe TRBD1 (6 bases). Trimming removed 2 bases from V and 5 bases from J, with 18 bases in between. CDR1 and CDR2 (germline): SEHNR, FQNEAQ (reference sequence). The CDR3 runs to 17 residues. The CDR3 region has the DNA TGTGCCAGCAGCTTATCTAGTCGGGGGGCCTGGAATGAAAAACTGTTTTTT. The encoded protein is CASSLSSRGAWNEKLFF.

This rearrangement joins TRBV4-1 to TRBJ2-7; 13 positions match TRBD2. V lost 1 base to trimming and J lost 3 bases; unmatched junction nucleotides: 3. Germline V gene data show CDR1 as MGHRA and CDR2 as YSYEKL. The CDR3 spans 16 residues. This CDR3 reads CASSQVLAGGLYEQYF. DNA for the CDR3: TGCGCCAGCAGCCAAGTACTAGCGGGAGGGCTCTACGAGCAGTACTTC.

The chain couples TRBV2 to TRBJ1-5; 7 bases are a match to TRBD1. The V gene's germline CDR1 is SNHLY and CDR2 FYNNEI. V was pared by 4 bases and J by 6 bases, with 9 bases of the junction left unmatched. The CDR3 loop spans 15 amino acids. CDR3 in amino acids: CASSVRQGGSQPQHF. Written as DNA, the CDR3 is TGTGCCAGCAGTGTAAGGCAGGGGGGATCTCAGCCCCAGCATTTT.

The chain recombines TRBV6-5 with TRBJ2-1; no clear D gene. Germline assignment: CDR1 MNHEY and CDR2 SVGAGI. The CDR3 length is 14 residues. Trimming removed 7 bases from V and 0 bases from J, with 10 bases in between. This CDR3 reads CASNRPSSYNEQFF. CDR3 DNA: TGTGCCAGCAATCGGCCATCCTCCTACAATGAGCAGTTCTTC.

This clone was picked up one time. The V call is TRBV18, the J call TRBJ2-7, with D possibly being TRBD1 or TRBD2 (5 bases each). The V and J ends lost 3 bases and 2 bases respectively, with 11 bases between them. The CDR3 length is 14 residues. In germline, CDR1 is KGHSH, CDR2 LQKENI. CDR3 in amino acids: CASSPMGEPYEQYF. For the CDR3, the DNA is TGTGCCAGCTCACCTATGGGGGAGCCCTACGAGCAGTACTTC.

This chain links TRBV4-1 with TRBJ2-5; D gene unclear. Trimming removed 4 bases from V and 4 bases from J, with 10 bases in between. The CDR3 totals 13 residues. Looked up from germline, CDR1 is MGHRA and CDR2 is YSYEKL. This CDR3 reads CASSLAAGETQYF. In DNA form, the CDR3 reads TGCGCCAGCAGCCTGGCCGCCGGAGAGACCCAGTACTTC.

The chain uses TRBV29-1 and TRBJ2-3; TRBD1 matches 9 bases. The V segment lost 7 bases and the J segment 5 bases; nucleotides outside the gene matches: 7. The CDR3 is 13 amino acids. Germline V gene lookup returns CDR1 SQVTM and CDR2 ANQGSEA. The DNA for the CDR3 is TGCAGCGGCTACAGGGGGCCGGGAGATACGCAGTATTTT. This encodes CSGYRGPGDTQYF.

V usage is TRBV15 and J usage is TRBJ1-1, with 8 positions matching TRBD1. There are 16 residues in the CDR3. V lost 5 bases, J lost 4 bases, and 12 bases stayed unmatched. Germline CDR1 reads LNHNV; CDR2 reads YYDKDF (reference sequence). The CDR3 coding sequence is TGTGCCACCAGCCCGCGACAGGGGTCGCCGGGCACTGAAGCTTTCTTT. This codes for CATSPRQGSPGTEAFF.

This chain connects TRBV2 to TRBJ1-2; TRBD1 might be the D (5 bases). The CDR3 covers 12 residues. V lost 5 bases and J 8 bases, leaving 12 bases between the germline ends. The V gene's germline CDR1 is SNHLY and CDR2 FYNNEI. The CDR3 DNA follows: TGTGCCAGCAGTCAAGGAGGGGAGGGCTACACCTTC. It specifies CASSQGGEGYTF.

This sequence joins TRBV25-1 and TRBJ2-2; no reliable D call. The CDR3 runs to 13 residues. V lost 4 bases and J lost 7, with 10 bases in between. From germline, CDR1 is MGHDK and CDR2 SYGVNS. CDR3: CASSGVGDGELFF. CDR3 nucleotides: TGTGCCAGCAGTGGCGTAGGTGACGGGGAGCTGTTTTTT.